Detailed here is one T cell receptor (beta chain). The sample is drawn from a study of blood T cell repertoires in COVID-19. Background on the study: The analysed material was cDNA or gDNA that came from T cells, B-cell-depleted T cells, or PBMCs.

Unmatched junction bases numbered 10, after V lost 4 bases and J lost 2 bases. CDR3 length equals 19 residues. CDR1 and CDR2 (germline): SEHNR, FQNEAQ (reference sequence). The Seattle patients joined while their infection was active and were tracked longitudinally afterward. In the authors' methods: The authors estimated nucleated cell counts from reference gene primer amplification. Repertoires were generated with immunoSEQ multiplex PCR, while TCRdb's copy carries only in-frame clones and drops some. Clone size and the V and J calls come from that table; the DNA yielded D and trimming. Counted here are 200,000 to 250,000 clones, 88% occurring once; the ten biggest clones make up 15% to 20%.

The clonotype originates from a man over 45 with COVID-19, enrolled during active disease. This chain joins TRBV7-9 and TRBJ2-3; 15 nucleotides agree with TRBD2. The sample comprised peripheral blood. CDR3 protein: CASSSRTSGGVYLTDTQYF. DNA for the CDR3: TGTGCCAGCAGCTCAAGGACTAGCGGGGGGGTCTACCTCACAGATACGCAGTATTTT.